The 28 T cell receptor beta chains presented below share a single source sample, sequenced in a study of cytomegalovirus exposure and HLA in healthy donors (dated by TCRdb to about 2017). Library construction relied on the immunoSEQ multiplex PCR assay. For the multiplex PCR, a mixture combining 60 forward primers for TCR Vbeta segments and 13 reverse primers for TCR Jbeta segments was used. In TCRdb, the immuneACCESS table is reduced to in-frame sequences with V and J assigned. These tables do not hold every clone; where another copy was compared, an unresolved V gene accounts for under half, and the others remain unexplained. The sample yields 200,000 to 250,000 clones; about three quarters were counted once. The biggest ten clones account for around 0.45% of the sample. Sequenced: PBMCs. The source is a boy aged 5-17 years in good health and CMV-seronegative.

V is TRBV25-1 and J is TRBJ1-5, with 10 bases matching TRBD1. Trimming cost V 1 base and J 6 bases; bases outside gene matches: 9. The length of the CDR3 is 17 residues. Germline V gene data show CDR1 as MGHDK and CDR2 as SYGVNS. The CDR3 loop reads CASSESRGQGFSQPQHF. CDR3 in DNA: TGTGCCAGCAGTGAATCGAGGGGACAGGGGTTCAGTCAGCCCCAGCATTTT.

The chain recombines TRBV6-5 with TRBJ2-7; TRBD1 is a possible D gene (5 bases). Germline CDR1 is MNHEY and CDR2 is SVGAGI. V lost 6 bases to trimming and J lost 5 bases, with 14 bases between them. The CDR3 spans 13 residues. The CDR3 coding sequence is TGTGCCAGCAGCGACCAAAGGGGAAACGAGCAGTACTTC. This translates into CASSDQRGNEQYF.

The chain combines TRBV5-1 with TRBJ1-1, with 11 bases that match TRBD1. J gave up 5 bases and V 7 bases, and 7 bases lay outside the gene matches. The CDR3 extends over 14 amino acids. Germline CDR1 is SGHRS and CDR2 is YFSETQ. DNA of the CDR3: TGCGCCAGCGCCGACGGGACAGGGGGTACTGAAGCTTTCTTT. Translating it yields CASADGTGGTEAFF. Full variable domain (remainder filled in from reference TRBV5-1 and TRBJ1-1): KAGVTQTPRYLIKTRGQQVTLSCSPISGHRSVSWYQQTPGQGLQFLFEYFSETQRNKGNFPGRFSGRQFSNSRSEMNVSTLELGDSALYLCASADGTGGTEAFFGQGTRLTVV.

The V and J genes are TRBV7-9 and TRBJ2-1, with 9 bases aligning to TRBD1. This CDR3 region has 15 residues. Germline CDR1 SEHNR, CDR2 FQNEAQ (reference sequence). J was trimmed by 7 bases and V by 3 bases; bases with no gene match: 7. In nucleotides, the CDR3 is TGTGCCAGCAGCTTGGGGGACAGGGCAGCAAATGAGCAGTTCTTC. It yields the protein CASSLGDRAANEQFF.

The chain employs TRBV7-9 and TRBJ1-2; D remains ambiguous. Germline CDR1 SEHNR, CDR2 FQNEAQ (reference sequence). Trimming removed 5 bases from V and 4 bases from J, with 11 bases in between. This CDR3 is 13 amino acids long. The CDR3 DNA sequence: TGTGCCAGCAGCCTCGGGAGGACCTATGGCTACACCTTC. Residues: CASSLGRTYGYTF.

The chain carries TRBV14 and TRBJ2-3; possibly TRBD2 for D (6 bases). Germline-derived CDR1 and CDR2 are SGHDN and FVKESK. The CDR3 sequence is 15 residues long. Trimming took off 1 base at V and 4 bases at J, with 12 bases between the two ends. CDR3: CASSQGDSGSDTQYF. In DNA, the CDR3 is TGTGCCAGCAGCCAAGGGGATAGCGGCTCAGATACGCAGTATTTT.

In its sample, this clone was seen once. The CDR3 loop reads CASRLRLEDTQYF. The DNA of the CDR3 is TGCGCCAGCAGACTACGTCTAGAAGATACGCAGTATTTT. The chain employs TRBV4-1 and TRBJ2-3; D remains ambiguous. Trimming pared 6 bases from V and 5 bases from J, leaving 12 bases between. Germline V gene sequence: CDR1 MGHRA, CDR2 YSYEKL. CDR3 length: 13 amino acids.

This clone was seen just once. V gene TRBV5-6 combines with J gene TRBJ1-1; 8 nucleotides agree with TRBD1. The junction had 8 bases not matched to a gene; V was cut back by 3 bases and J by 1 base. Germline CDR1 reads SGHDT; CDR2 reads YYEEEE. The CDR3 has 16 residues. The CDR3 nucleotides are TGTGCCAGCAGCTGGGGGATGGACAGGGAGAACACTGAAGCTTTCTTT. Translation: CASSWGMDRENTEAFF.

The gene calls are TRBV5-1 and TRBJ2-3; D possibly corresponds to TRBD2 (5 bases). The V end was cut by 0 bases, the J end by 1 base, with 12 bases between. The CDR3 covers 16 residues. Germline values: CDR1 SGHRS, CDR2 YFSETQ. The CDR3 coding sequence is TGCGCCAGCAGCTTGGCCGTCAGCGGAGGCACAGATACGCAGTATTTT. It yields the protein CASSLAVSGGTDTQYF.

The chain uses TRBV19 and TRBJ2-2; 8 bases are a match to TRBD2. Trimming at V came to 3 bases and at J to 7 bases, leaving 7 bases not matched to a gene. Germline assignment: CDR1 LNHDA and CDR2 SQIVND (reference sequence). This CDR3 region has 15 residues. Here the CDR3 DNA reads TGTGCCAGTAGTATCGATCGGGAGGGACGCGGGGAGCTGTTTTTT. Translation: CASSIDREGRGELFF.

The rearrangement links TRBV4-2 to TRBJ1-2; TRBD1 matches at 7 bases. Trimming removed 2 bases from V and 9 bases from J; junction bases left unmatched: 12. The CDR3 totals 15 residues. CDR1 and CDR2 from the germline V gene are LGHNA and YNFKEQ. The CDR3 DNA reads as TGTGCCAGCAGCCAATTGACAGGGATTGGCATTAGCTACACCTTC. This gives the protein CASSQLTGIGISYTF.

V is TRBV5-5 and J is TRBJ2-5, with D unclear. CDR1 is SGHKS and CDR2 is YYEKEE in the germline V gene (reference sequence). The CDR3 runs 14 residues. Deletions cut 0 bases from V and 2 bases from J, with 8 bases between. The CDR3 reads CASSLAGRQETQYF. CDR3 coding DNA: TGTGCCAGCAGCTTGGCGGGTCGTCAAGAGACCCAGTACTTC.

The DNA for the CDR3 is TGTGCCAGCAGTCTCACTAGCGGGAGCAGCGATGAGCAGTTCTTC. It is translated as CASSLTSGSSDEQFF. This chain connects TRBV28 to TRBJ2-1, with 11 bases lining up with TRBD2. The V gene's germline CDR1 is MDHEN and CDR2 SYDVKM. V lost 5 bases and J lost 8; bases outside the gene matches: 8. This CDR3 spans 15 amino acids.

The chain employs TRBV2 and TRBJ2-3, with 10 bases lining up with TRBD2. Germline lookup yields CDR1 SNHLY and CDR2 FYNNEI. This CDR3 is 17 amino acids long. The V gene end was trimmed by 5 bases and the J gene end by 3 bases; junction bases not matched to a gene: 11. CDR3 sequence: CASSLNTGTSVTDTQYF. CDR3 in DNA: TGTGCCAGCAGTCTAAACACCGGGACTAGCGTGACAGATACGCAGTATTTT.

The chain carries TRBV27 and TRBJ2-1, with TRBD2 matching over 8 bases. Germline assignment: CDR1 MNHEY and CDR2 SMNVEV (reference sequence). The CDR3 loop spans 14 amino acids. Germline trimming cut 6 bases from V and 5 bases from J; bases unmatched to any gene: 6. The CDR3 bases are TGTGCCAGCAGAACTCGGGGGGGGGACAATGAGCAGTTCTTC. This translates into CASRTRGGDNEQFF.

The chain carries TRBV2 and TRBJ1-1; tentative D call: TRBD1 (6 bases). The CDR3 is made up of 13 amino acids. Germline V gene data show CDR1 as SNHLY and CDR2 as FYNNEI. Trimming shortened V by 7 bases and J by 3 bases, and 12 bases separated the two germline ends. CDR3 nucleotides: TGTGCCAGCACCTTGGACAGCGACACTGAAGCTTTCTTT. Protein: CASTLDSDTEAFF.

The chain employs TRBV29-1 and TRBJ1-1; 8 nucleotides line up with TRBD1. Germline V lookup: CDR1 SQVTM, CDR2 ANQGSEA. Trimming at V came to 4 bases and at J to 6 bases, leaving 13 bases not matched to a gene. The CDR3 sequence is 15 residues long. CDR3 in DNA: TGCAGCGTTGGGACCCGGGACAGGCTTTTGGCTGAAGCTTTCTTT. Translating gives CSVGTRDRLLAEAFF.

This clone turned up a few times. The chain employs TRBV7-3 and TRBJ1-4; D remains unclear. The CDR3 runs 12 residues. The germline V gene encodes CDR1 SGHTA and CDR2 FQGTGA. Trimming left V 1 base short and J 9 bases short, with 6 bases between. The CDR3 loop is CASSLRSQKLFF. In DNA form, the CDR3 reads TGTGCCAGCAGCTTAAGGAGTCAAAAACTGTTTTTT.

The chain links TRBV2 to TRBJ1-5; possible D gene TRBD1, 5 bases. The germline gives CDR1 SNHLY, CDR2 FYNNEI. This CDR3 is built from 15 residues. Trimming removed 7 bases at V and 3 bases at J, with 16 bases between. The CDR3 coding sequence is TGTGCCAGCAACATCCTGCGGGGCTCCAATCAGCCCCAGCATTTT. It is translated as CASNILRGSNQPQHF. The full variable domain, completed using reference TRBV2 and TRBJ1-5, is EPEVTQTPSHQVTQMGQEVILRCVPISNHLYFYWYRQILGQKVEFLVSFYNNEISEKSEIFDDQFSVERPDGSNFTLKIRSTKLEDSAMYFCASNILRGSNQPQHFGDGTRLSIL.

The V call is TRBV15, the J call TRBJ1-3, with D possibly TRBD1 on 5 matching bases. Germline CDR1 LNHNV, CDR2 YYDKDF (reference sequence). The CDR3 is 15 residues long. V gave up 5 bases and J gave up 0 bases, with 11 bases separating them. The CDR3 is CATSETAYSGNTIYF. For the CDR3, the DNA is TGTGCCACCAGCGAGACAGCCTACTCTGGAAACACCATATATTTT.

The chain combines TRBV28 with TRBJ2-5; the match to TRBD1 covers 7 bases. With V trimmed by 3 bases and J by 4 bases, 5 bases remained unmatched. The CDR3 length is 14 residues. Per germline, CDR1 MDHEN and CDR2 SYDVKM. In DNA, the CDR3 is TGTGCCAGCAGTTTGACAGGGCGAGGAGAGACCCAGTACTTC. Its translation is CASSLTGRGETQYF. The variable domain in full, with the rest retrieved from reference TRBV28 and TRBJ2-5, is DVKVTQSSRYLVKRTGEKVFLECVQDMDHENMFWYRQDPGLGLRLIYFSYDVKMKEKGDIPEGYSVSREKKERFSLILESASTNQTSMYLCASSLTGRGETQYFGPGTRLLVL.

The V and J genes are TRBV10-3 and TRBJ2-1; 7 positions agree with TRBD1. The germline V gene has CDR1 ENHRY and CDR2 SYGVKD. The CDR3 has 15 residues. J lost 3 bases, V lost 5 bases, and 7 bases had no gene match. The CDR3 here is CAISSGTDNYNEQFF. Here the CDR3 DNA reads TGTGCCATCAGTTCCGGGACAGACAACTACAATGAGCAGTTCTTC.

This rearrangement joins TRBV18 to TRBJ2-3; 9 nucleotides line up with TRBD2. Trimming removed 3 bases from V and 5 bases from J; junction bases left unmatched: 6. The CDR3 totals 15 residues. CDR1 KGHSH and CDR2 LQKENI come from the germline V gene. Written as DNA, the CDR3 is TGTGCCAGCTCACCGGTGGCGGGAGGGGAAGATACGCAGTATTTT. Its translation: CASSPVAGGEDTQYF.

The chain recombines TRBV11-3 with TRBJ2-5; a possible D gene is TRBD2 (6 bases). The ends were cut back, 2 bases at V and 13 bases at J, with 11 bases in the middle. CDR1 SGHNT and CDR2 YENEEA come from the germline V gene. The CDR3 has 11 amino acids. CDR3 bases: TGTGCCAGCAGCTTAAGGGAGGTCTGGTACTTC. Amino acid sequence: CASSLREVWYF.

This chain connects TRBV11-2 to TRBJ2-7; tentatively, D is TRBD2 (6 bases). The length of the CDR3 is 13 residues. Trimming took off 10 bases at V and 5 bases at J, with 18 bases between the two ends. Per germline, CDR1 SGHAT and CDR2 FQNNGV. The CDR3 loop is CATLPAGYHEQYF. For the CDR3, the DNA is TGTGCCACCCTACCCGCGGGGTACCACGAGCAGTACTTC.

This chain links TRBV2 with TRBJ2-3; 9 bases are shared with TRBD2. CDR3 length: 15 amino acids. Germline values: CDR1 SNHLY, CDR2 FYNNEI. V shed 1 base and J 8 bases; nucleotides not matched to a gene: 7. The chain's CDR3 is CASSEVAGGPRTQYF. CDR3 bases: TGTGCCAGCAGTGAAGTGGCGGGGGGGCCGCGTACGCAGTATTTT.

V and J are TRBV11-1 and TRBJ2-1; 14 bases align to TRBD2. The CDR3 has 15 amino acids. Germline V gene data show CDR1 as SGHAT and CDR2 as FQDESV (reference sequence). The V and J ends lost 4 bases and 12 bases, in that order; junction bases with no gene match: 8. DNA for the CDR3: TGTGCCAGCAGCTCTAGGACTAGCGGGAGGTTGGCGCAGTTCTTC. Amino acids: CASSSRTSGRLAQFF.

V and J are TRBV11-3 and TRBJ1-4; 8 bases match TRBD1. The CDR3 contains 20 residues. Trimming at V came to 2 bases and at J to 3 bases, leaving 17 bases not matched to a gene. The germline gives CDR1 SGHNT, CDR2 YENEEA. The CDR3 reads CASSLSEDRVGGAANEKLFF. The CDR3 DNA reads TGTGCCAGCAGCTTAAGTGAGGACAGGGTCGGCGGTGCGGCTAATGAAAAACTGTTTTTT.